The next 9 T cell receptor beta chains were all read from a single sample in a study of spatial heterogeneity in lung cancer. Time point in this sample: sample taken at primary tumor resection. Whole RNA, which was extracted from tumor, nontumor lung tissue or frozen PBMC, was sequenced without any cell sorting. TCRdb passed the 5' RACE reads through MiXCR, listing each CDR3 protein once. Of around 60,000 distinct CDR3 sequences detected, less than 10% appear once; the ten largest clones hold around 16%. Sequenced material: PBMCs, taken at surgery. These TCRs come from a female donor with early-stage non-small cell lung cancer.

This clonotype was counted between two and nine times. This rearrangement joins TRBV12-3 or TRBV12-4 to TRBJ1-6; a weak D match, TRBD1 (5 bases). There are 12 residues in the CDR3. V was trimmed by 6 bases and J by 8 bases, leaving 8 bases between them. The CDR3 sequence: CASRGLDSPLHF. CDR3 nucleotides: TGTGCCAGCAGGGGACTCGATTCACCCCTCCACTTT.

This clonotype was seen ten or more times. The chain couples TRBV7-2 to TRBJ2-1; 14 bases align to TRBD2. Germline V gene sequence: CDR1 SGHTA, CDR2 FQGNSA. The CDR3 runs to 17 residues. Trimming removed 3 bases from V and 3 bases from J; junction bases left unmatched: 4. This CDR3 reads CASSLAGTSGSYNEQFF. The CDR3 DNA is TGTGCCAGCAGCTTGGCCGGGACTAGCGGGAGCTACAATGAGCAGTTCTTC.

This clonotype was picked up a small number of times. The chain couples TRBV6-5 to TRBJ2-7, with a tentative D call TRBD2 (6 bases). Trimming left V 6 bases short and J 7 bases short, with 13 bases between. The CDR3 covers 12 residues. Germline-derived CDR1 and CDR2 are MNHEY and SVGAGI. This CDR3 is CASRSFAGEQYF. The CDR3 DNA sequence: TGTGCCAGCAGATCCTTCGCGGGAGAGCAGTACTTC.

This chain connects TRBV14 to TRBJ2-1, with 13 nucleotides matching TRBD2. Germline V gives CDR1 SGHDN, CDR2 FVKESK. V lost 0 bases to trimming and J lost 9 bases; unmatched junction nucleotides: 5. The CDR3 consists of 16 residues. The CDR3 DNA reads TGTGCCAGCAGCCAAGAAGGACTAGCGGGAGTGAGTGAGCAGTTCTTC. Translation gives CASSQEGLAGVSEQFF.

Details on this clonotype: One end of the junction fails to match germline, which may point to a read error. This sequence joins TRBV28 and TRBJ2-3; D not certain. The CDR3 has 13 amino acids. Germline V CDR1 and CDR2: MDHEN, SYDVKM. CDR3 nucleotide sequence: TGTGTCAGCAGTAGTGGAGGCACAGATACGCAGTATTTT. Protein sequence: CVSSSGGTDTQYF.

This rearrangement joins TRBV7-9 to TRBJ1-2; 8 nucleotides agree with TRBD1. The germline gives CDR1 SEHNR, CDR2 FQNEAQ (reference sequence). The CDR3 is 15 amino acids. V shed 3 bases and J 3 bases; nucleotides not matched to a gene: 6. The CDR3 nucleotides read TGTGCCAGCAGCTTGAGACAGGGGAATGACTATGGCTACACCTTC. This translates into CASSLRQGNDYGYTF.

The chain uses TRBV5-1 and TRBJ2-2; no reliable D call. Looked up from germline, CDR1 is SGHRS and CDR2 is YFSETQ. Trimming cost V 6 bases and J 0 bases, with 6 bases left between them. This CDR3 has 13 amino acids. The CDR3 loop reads CASKVPNTGELFF. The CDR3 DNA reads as TGCGCCAGCAAGGTCCCGAACACCGGGGAGCTGTTTTTT.

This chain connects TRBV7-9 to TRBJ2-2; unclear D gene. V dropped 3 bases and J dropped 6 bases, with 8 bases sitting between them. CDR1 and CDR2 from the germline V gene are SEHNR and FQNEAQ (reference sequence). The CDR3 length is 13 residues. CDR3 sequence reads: CASSFSGPGELFF. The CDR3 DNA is TGTGCCAGCAGCTTCTCGGGTCCCGGGGAGCTGTTTTTT.

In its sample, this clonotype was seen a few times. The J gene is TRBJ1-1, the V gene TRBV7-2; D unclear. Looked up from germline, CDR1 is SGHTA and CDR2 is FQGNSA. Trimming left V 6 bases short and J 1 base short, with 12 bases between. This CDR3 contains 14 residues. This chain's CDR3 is CASSFSGSNTEAFF. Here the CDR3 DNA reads TGTGCCAGCAGTTTTAGCGGATCGAACACTGAAGCTTTCTTT.